This T cell receptor beta chain was found in a study of T cell clones after liver transplantation. The repertoire was sequenced with immunoSEQ multiplex PCR; TCRdb's copy has only in-frame clones and lacks some. The sample holds around 9,100 clones, 60% to 80% seen once. With 2 bases clipped from V and 4 bases from J, the junction kept 4 bases outside the gene matches. CDR3 length equals 14 residues. Per the germline V gene, CDR1 is MNHEY and CDR2 is SMNVEV (reference sequence). The J gene is TRBJ1-2, the V gene TRBV27; 7 bases map to TRBD1. The sample consisted of CD8+ T cells from blood, taken before liver transplant. The TCR was taken from a human donor who received a liver transplant. The chain's CDR3 is CASSLGQAIYGYTF. In DNA, the CDR3 is TGTGCCAGCAGTTTAGGACAGGCTATCTATGGCTACACCTTC.